This is a list of T cell receptor beta chains from one sample in a study of early T cells in non-severe SARS-CoV-2 infection. A single record per CDR3 protein comes from TCRdb applying MiXCR to the 5' RACE reads. The sample shows over 55,000 distinct CDR3 sequences, roughly a tenth of them seen only once. Material for sequencing was whole blood. Source of these receptors: an adult who was a healthcare worker with PCR-confirmed SARS-CoV-2 infection or an uninfected control (not recorded which). Each CDR3 is given with its conserved first and last residue. Each record gives: D gene, J gene, V gene, CDR3 protein. A D gene is named only where the DNA matches it firmly.

.,TRBJ1-1,TRBV12-3/TRBV12-4,CASSDNLGTEAFF
TRBD1,TRBJ1-3,TRBV3-1,CASSRRGTGSSGNTIYF
.,TRBJ2-4,TRBV6-1,CASKLQGWKNIQYF
TRBD2,TRBJ2-3,TRBV5-1,CASSLGLAGGTDTQYF
.,TRBJ2-3,TRBV6-6,CASSSGTRGLDTQYF
.,TRBJ1-1,TRBV29-1,CSVDRGGLMNTEAFF
.,TRBJ1-6,TRBV27,CARVAWGSPPSPLHF
.,TRBJ2-5,TRBV28,CASRLTLKETQYF
TRBD2,TRBJ2-1,TRBV6-5,CASSLRGDNEQFF
.,TRBJ2-5,TRBV2,CASSEEALYF
.,TRBJ1-1,TRBV5-5,CASSLAGWATEAFF
.,TRBJ2-3,TRBV18,CASSPPTHSGTDTQYF
.,TRBJ2-4,TRBV20-1,CSAGDPLKNIQYF
TRBD2,TRBJ2-1,TRBV3-1,CASSQAAGGDGEQFF
.,TRBJ2-5,TRBV6-5,CASSYSFTAIQETQYF
.,TRBJ2-1,TRBV11-2,CASSPPGRLNEQFF
.,TRBJ1-2,TRBV7-6,CASSLRGGSNYGYTF
.,TRBJ1-1,TRBV5-1,CASSAGTDAFF
.,TRBJ2-5,TRBV12-3/TRBV12-4,CASTHGNMWTQYF
.,TRBJ1-5,TRBV12-3/TRBV12-4,CASSLGVQPQHF
.,TRBJ2-5,TRBV25-1,CASSESLAVQETQYF
.,TRBJ2-3,TRBV2,CASIWDFHTDTQYF
.,TRBJ1-2,TRBV30,CAWSGTPNRNGYTF
.,TRBJ1-1,TRBV12-3/TRBV12-4,CASSLGRLGFEAFF
.,TRBJ1-6,TRBV27,CASSSLEGLGSPLHF
.,TRBJ2-1,TRBV11-2,CASSLERWGEQFF
.,TRBJ2-3,TRBV7-3,CASSLRGDTDTQYF
TRBD2,TRBJ2-3,TRBV7-8,CASSLADPWAGGGTDTQYF
TRBD1,TRBJ2-1,TRBV3-1,CASSRPGQGSYNEQFF
.,TRBJ2-3,TRBV29-1,CSVSPGAADTQYF